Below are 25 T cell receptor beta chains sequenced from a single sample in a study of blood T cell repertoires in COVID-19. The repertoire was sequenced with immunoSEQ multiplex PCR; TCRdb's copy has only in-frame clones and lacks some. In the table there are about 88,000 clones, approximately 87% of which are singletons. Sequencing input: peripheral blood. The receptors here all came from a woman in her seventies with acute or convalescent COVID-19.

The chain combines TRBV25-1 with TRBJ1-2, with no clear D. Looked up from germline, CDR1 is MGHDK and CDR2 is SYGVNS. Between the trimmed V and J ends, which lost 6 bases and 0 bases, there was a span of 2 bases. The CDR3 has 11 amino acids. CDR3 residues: CASSTNYGYTF. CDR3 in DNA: TGTGCCAGCAGCACTAACTATGGCTACACCTTC.

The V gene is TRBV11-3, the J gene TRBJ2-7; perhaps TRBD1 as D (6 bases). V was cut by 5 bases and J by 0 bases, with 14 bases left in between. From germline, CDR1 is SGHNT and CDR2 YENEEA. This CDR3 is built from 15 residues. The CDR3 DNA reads TGTGCCAGCAGCCCCTTCCCCAGGGGCTCCTACGAGCAGTACGTC. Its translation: CASSPFPRGSYEQYV.

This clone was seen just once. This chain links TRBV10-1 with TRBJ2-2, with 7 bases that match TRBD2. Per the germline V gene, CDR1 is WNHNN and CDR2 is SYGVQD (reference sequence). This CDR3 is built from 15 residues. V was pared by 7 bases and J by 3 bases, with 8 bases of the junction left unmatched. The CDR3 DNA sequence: TGCGCCAGCACCATGGGGGGGGTGGACACCGGGGAGCTGTTTTTT. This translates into CASTMGGVDTGELFF.

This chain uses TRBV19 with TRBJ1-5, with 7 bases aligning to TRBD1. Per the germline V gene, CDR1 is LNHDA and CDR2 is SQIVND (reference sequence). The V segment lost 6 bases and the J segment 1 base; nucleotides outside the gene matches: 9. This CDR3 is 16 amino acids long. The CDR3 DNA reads TGTGCCAGTAGGCCCTGGACAGGAGGGAGCAATCAGCCCCAGCATTTT. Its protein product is CASRPWTGGSNQPQHF.

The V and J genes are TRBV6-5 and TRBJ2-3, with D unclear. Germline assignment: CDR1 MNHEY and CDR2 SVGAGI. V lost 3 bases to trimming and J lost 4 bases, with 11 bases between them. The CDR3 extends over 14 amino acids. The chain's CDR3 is CASSYSRGADTQYF. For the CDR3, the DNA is TGTGCCAGCAGTTATTCCCGCGGCGCAGATACGCAGTATTTT.

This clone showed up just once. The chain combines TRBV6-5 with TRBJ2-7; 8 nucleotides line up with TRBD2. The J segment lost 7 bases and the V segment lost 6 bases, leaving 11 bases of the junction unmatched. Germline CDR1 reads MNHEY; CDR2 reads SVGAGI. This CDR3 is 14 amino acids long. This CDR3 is CASSQRGPLGEQYV. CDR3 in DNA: TGTGCCAGCAGCCAGCGGGGGCCACTGGGGGAGCAGTACGTC.

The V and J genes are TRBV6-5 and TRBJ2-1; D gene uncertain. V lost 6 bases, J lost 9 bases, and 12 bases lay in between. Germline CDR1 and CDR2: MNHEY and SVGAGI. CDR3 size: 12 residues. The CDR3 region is CASRRVSGEQFF. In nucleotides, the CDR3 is TGTGCCAGCAGACGAGTGTCGGGTGAGCAGTTCTTC.

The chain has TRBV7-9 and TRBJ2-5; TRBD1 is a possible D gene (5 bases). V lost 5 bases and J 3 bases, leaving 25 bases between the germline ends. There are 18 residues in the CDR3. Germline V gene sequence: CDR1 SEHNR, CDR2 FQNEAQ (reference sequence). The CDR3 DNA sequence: TGTGCCAGCAGCACAAATTACAGGAGCAACAGTGAAAAAGAGACCCAGTACTTC. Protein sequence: CASSTNYRSNSEKETQYF.

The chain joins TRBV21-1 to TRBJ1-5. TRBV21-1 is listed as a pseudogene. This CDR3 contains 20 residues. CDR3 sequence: CASSKFGGAGTPTGNQPQHF. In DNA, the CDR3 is TGTGCCAGCAGCAAATTTGGGGGGGCCGGGACACCCACTGGCAATCAGCCCCAGCATTTT.

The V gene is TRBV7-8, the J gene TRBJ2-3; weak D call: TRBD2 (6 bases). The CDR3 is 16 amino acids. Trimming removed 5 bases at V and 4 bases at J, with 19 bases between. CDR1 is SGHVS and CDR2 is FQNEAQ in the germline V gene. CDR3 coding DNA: TGTGCCAGCAGCCCGGGTTTCGGGAGTCCCCCAGATACGCAGTATTTT. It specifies CASSPGFGSPPDTQYF.

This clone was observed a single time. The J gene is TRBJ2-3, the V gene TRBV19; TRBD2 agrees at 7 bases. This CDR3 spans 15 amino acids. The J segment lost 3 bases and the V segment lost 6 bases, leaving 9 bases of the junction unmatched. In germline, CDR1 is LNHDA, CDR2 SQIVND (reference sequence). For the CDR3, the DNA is TGTGCCAGTAGCCTCGGGACTACCACTACAGATACGCAGTATTTT. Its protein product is CASSLGTTTTDTQYF.

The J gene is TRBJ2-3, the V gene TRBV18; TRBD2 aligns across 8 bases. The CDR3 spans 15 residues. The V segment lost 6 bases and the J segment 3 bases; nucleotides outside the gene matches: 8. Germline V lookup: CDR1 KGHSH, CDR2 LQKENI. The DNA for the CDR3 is TGTGCCAGCTCCAGGGGAGCGGGGGCTACAGATACGCAGTATTTT. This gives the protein CASSRGAGATDTQYF.

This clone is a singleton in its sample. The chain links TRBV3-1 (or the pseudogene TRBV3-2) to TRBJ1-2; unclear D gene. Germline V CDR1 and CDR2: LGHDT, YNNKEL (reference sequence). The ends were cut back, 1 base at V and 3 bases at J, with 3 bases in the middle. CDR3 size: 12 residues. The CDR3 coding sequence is TGTGCCAGCAGCCAAGCGTACTATGGCTACACCTTC. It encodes CASSQAYYGYTF.

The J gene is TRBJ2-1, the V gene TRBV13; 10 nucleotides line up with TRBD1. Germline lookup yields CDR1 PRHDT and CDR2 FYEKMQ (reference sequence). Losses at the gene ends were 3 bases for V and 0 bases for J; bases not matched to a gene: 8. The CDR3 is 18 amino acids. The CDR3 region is CASSLEYRDRGSYNEQFF. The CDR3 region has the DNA TGTGCCAGCAGCTTGGAGTACCGGGACAGGGGCTCCTACAATGAGCAGTTCTTC.

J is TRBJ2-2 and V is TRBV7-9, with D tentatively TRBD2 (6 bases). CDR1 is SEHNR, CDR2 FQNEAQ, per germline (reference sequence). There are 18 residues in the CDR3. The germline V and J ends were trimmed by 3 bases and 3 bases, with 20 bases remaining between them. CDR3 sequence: CASSFESILAGHTGELFF. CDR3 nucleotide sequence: TGTGCCAGCAGCTTCGAGTCCATATTGGCGGGACACACCGGGGAGCTGTTTTTT. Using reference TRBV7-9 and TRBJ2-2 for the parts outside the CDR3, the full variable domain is DTGVSQNPRHKITKRGQNVTFRCDPISEHNRLYWYRQTLGQGPEFLTYFQNEAQLEKSRLLSDRFSAERPKGSFSTLEIQRTEQGDSAMYLCASSFESILAGHTGELFFGEGSRLTVL.

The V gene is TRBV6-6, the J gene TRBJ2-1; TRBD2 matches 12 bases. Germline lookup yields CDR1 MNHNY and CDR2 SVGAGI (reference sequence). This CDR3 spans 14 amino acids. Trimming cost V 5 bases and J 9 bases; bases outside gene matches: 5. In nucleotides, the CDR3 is TGTGCCAGCAGTCCTAGCGGGAGGGAATTTGAGCAGTTCTTC. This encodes CASSPSGREFEQFF.

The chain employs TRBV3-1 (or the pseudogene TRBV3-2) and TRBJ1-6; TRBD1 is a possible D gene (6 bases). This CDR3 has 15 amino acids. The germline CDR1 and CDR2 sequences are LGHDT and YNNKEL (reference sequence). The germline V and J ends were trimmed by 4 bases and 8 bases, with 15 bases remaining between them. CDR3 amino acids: CASSPLAGAHSPLHF. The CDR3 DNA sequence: TGTGCCAGCAGCCCCTTGGCGGGGGCGCATTCACCCCTCCACTTT.

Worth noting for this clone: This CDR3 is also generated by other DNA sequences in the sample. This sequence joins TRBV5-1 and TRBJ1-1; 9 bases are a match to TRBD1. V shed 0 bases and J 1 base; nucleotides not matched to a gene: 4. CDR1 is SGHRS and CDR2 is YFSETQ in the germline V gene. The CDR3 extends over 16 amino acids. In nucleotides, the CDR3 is TGCGCCAGCAGCTTGGGGTCGACAGGGGGGAACACTGAAGCTTTCTTT. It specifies CASSLGSTGGNTEAFF. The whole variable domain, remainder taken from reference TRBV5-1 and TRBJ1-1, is KAGVTQTPRYLIKTRGQQVTLSCSPISGHRSVSWYQQTPGQGLQFLFEYFSETQRNKGNFPGRFSGRQFSNSRSEMNVSTLELGDSALYLCASSLGSTGGNTEAFFGQGTRLTVV.

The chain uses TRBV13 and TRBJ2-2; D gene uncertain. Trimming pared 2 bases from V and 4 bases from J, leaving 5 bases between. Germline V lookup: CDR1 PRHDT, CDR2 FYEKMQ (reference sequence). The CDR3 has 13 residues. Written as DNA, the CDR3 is TGTGCCAGCAGCTTACTACCCACCGGGGAGCTGTTTTTT. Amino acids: CASSLLPTGELFF.

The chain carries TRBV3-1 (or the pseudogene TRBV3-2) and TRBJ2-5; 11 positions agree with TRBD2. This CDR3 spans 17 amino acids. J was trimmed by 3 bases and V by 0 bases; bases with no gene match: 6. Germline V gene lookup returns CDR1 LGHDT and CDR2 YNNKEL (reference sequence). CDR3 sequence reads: CASSQEVAGGREETQYF. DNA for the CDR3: TGTGCCAGCAGCCAAGAAGTAGCGGGAGGGAGAGAAGAGACCCAGTACTTC.

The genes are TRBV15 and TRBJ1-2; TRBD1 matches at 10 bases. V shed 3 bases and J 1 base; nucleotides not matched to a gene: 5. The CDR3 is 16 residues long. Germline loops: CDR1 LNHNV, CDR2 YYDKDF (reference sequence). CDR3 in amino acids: CATSSGDRGNNYGYTF. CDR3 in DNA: TGTGCCACCAGCAGCGGGGACAGGGGCAATAACTATGGCTACACCTTC. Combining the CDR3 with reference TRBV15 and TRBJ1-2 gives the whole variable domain DAMVIQNPRYQVTQFGKPVTLSCSQTLNHNVMYWYQQKSSQAPKLLFHYYDKDFNNEADTPDNFQSRRPNTSFCFLDIRSPGLGDTAMYLCATSSGDRGNNYGYTFGSGTRLTVV.

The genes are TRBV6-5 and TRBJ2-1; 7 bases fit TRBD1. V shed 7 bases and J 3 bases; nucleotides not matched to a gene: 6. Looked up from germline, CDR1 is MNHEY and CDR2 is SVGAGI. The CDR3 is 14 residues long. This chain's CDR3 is CASKLTGFYNEQFF. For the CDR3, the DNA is TGTGCCAGCAAACTGACAGGGTTCTACAATGAGCAGTTCTTC.

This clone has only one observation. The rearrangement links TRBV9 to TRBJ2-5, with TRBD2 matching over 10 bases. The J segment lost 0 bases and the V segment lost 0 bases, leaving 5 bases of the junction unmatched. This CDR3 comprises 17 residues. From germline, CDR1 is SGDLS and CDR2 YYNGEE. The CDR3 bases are TGTGCCAGCAGCGTAGGGGCTAGCGGGGGATACCAAGAGACCCAGTACTTC. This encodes CASSVGASGGYQETQYF.

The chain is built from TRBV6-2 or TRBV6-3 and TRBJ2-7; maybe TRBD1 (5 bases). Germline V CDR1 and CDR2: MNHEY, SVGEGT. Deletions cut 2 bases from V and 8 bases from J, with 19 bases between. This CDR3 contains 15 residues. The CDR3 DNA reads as TGTGCCAGCAGTTACGAAGGGGCTGGAAATGTTCAGCAGTACGTC. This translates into CASSYEGAGNVQQYV.

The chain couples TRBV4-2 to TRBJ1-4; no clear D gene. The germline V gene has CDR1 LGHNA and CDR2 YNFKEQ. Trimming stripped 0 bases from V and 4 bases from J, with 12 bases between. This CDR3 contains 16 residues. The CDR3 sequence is CASSQDGGEGNEKLFF. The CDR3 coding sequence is TGTGCCAGCAGCCAAGATGGCGGGGAGGGTAATGAAAAACTGTTTTTT.